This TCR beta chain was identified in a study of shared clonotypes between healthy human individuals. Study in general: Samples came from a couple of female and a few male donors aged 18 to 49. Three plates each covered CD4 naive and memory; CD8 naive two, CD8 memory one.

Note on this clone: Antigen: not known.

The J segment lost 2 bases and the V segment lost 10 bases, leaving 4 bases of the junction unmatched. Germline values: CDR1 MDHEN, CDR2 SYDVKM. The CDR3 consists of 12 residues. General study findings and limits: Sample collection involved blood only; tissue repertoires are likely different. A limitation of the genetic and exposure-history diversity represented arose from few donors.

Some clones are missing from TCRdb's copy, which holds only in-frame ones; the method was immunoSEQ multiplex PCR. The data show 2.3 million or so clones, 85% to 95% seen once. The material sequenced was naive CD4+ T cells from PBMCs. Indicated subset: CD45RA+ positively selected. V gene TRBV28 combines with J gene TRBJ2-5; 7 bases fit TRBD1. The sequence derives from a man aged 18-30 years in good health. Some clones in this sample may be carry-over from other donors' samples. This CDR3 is CATGGLQETQYF. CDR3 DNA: TGTGCCACAGGGGGTTTACAAGAGACCCAGTACTTC.